This T cell receptor beta chain stems from a study of blood T cell repertoires in COVID-19. Study-wide background: T cells, B-cell-depleted T cells, or PBMCs supplied cDNA or gDNA.

The CDR3 has 17 residues. V lost 4 bases to trimming and J lost 4 bases, with 23 bases between them. CDR1 is SGHDT and CDR2 is YYEEEE in the germline V gene. In the original processing: Amplification of reference gene primers provided the estimated nucleated cell counts. Repertoires were generated with immunoSEQ multiplex PCR, while TCRdb's copy carries only in-frame clones and drops some. D and trimming were read from the DNA, whereas the V and J calls and clone size are those reported in that table. The sample includes 350,000 to 450,000 clones, approximately 81% of them seen just once. The rearrangement links TRBV5-6 to TRBJ1-2; unclear D gene. The sequence was collected from a woman younger than 30 with acute or convalescent COVID-19. Specimen: peripheral blood. In DNA form, the CDR3 reads TGTGCCAGCAGCCACTTTAGGGAGTTGGTTCGTAGCTATGGCTACACCTTC. Translating gives CASSHFRELVRSYGYTF.